A few counts support the clone carrying this TCR beta chain. Time point here: patch test 3, about 24 weeks after DPC sensitization. Documented treatment: therapeutic diphenylcyclopropenone sensitization with weekly scalp DPC. The data belong to a study of human T cells and chemical hapten exposure. TCRdb re-derived calls from the RACE reads in MiXCR, one entry per CDR3 protein. The table shows more than 85,000 distinct CDR3 sequences, with 30% to 35% occurring only once. Germline CDR1 and CDR2: DFQATT and SNEGSKA (reference sequence). CDR3 size: 13 residues. V was clipped by 3 bases and J by 9 bases, with 15 bases between them.

The TCR originated in a man aged 35 to 55 with alopecia areata. Some clones in this sample may be carry-over from other donors' samples. V usage is TRBV20-1 and J usage is TRBJ1-3; D is uncertain. This sample comprised whole blood, obtained in connection with sensitization to the hapten diphenylcyclopropenone (DPC). The CDR3 reads CSASLAEGGTIYF. The CDR3 DNA follows: TGCAGTGCTAGCTTGGCCGAAGGCGGCACCATATATTTT.